A single sample gave rise to the 21 T cell receptor beta chains below, sequenced in a study of blood T cell repertoires in COVID-19. Clones were sequenced by immunoSEQ multiplex PCR, and TCRdb holds only the in-frame ones, with some missing. The sample has roughly 200,000 clones; around 86% are singletons. The specimen was PBMCs or T cells enriched from blood (not recorded which). All receptors come from a woman between 40 and 50 years old with acute COVID-19.

This clone has a single count. The chain joins TRBV5-1 to TRBJ2-3; 9 nucleotides agree with TRBD2. The V gene's germline CDR1 is SGHRS and CDR2 YFSETQ. V lost 0 bases and J lost 2; bases outside the gene matches: 10. The CDR3 runs 18 residues. CDR3 in amino acids: CASSLAVSGGSNTDTQYF. CDR3 coding DNA: TGCGCCAGCAGCTTGGCCGTTAGCGGGGGAAGTAACACAGATACGCAGTATTTT.

The chain recombines TRBV19 with TRBJ2-1; 7 positions match TRBD1. Germline trimming cut 1 base from V and 4 bases from J; bases unmatched to any gene: 4. This CDR3 region has 15 residues. CDR1 is LNHDA, CDR2 SQIVND, per germline (reference sequence). CDR3 in DNA: TGTGCCAGTAGTATAGCAGGGACAGCTTACAATGAGCAGTTCTTC. It encodes CASSIAGTAYNEQFF.

This chain connects TRBV5-5 to TRBJ1-2, with 8 positions matching TRBD1. The V gene end was trimmed by 4 bases and the J gene end by 3 bases; junction bases not matched to a gene: 5. Germline V gene data show CDR1 as SGHKS and CDR2 as YYEKEE (reference sequence). The CDR3 extends over 14 amino acids. The CDR3 here is CASSPMTGDYGYTF. The CDR3 region has the DNA TGTGCCAGCAGCCCAATGACAGGGGACTATGGCTACACCTTC.

This clone was seen a handful of times. V is TRBV6-1 and J is TRBJ1-5; tentative D call: TRBD1 (5 bases). CDR3 length equals 14 residues. CDR1 and CDR2 (germline): MNHNS, SASEGT. Trimming took 2 bases from V and 6 from J, leaving 11 bases between them. The CDR3: CASSESRVRQPQHF. In DNA form, the CDR3 reads TGTGCCAGCAGTGAATCCAGGGTCCGTCAGCCCCAGCATTTT.

This chain links TRBV12-3 or TRBV12-4 with TRBJ1-1; unclear D gene. Trimming cost V 9 bases and J 1 base, with 12 bases left between them. The CDR3 runs to 13 residues. CDR3 bases: TGTGCCAGTTCACAGCAATCGAACACTGAAGCTTTCTTT. It translates to CASSQQSNTEAFF.

V gene TRBV5-6 combines with J gene TRBJ1-4; D is possibly TRBD1 (6 bases). V gave up 4 bases and J gave up 0 bases, with 13 bases separating them. Per germline, CDR1 SGHDT and CDR2 YYEEEE. CDR3 length equals 16 residues. The CDR3 region has the DNA TGTGCCAGCAGCCTACAGGGCCTCGCAACTAATGAAAAACTGTTTTTT. Translation: CASSLQGLATNEKLFF. The full variable domain, its missing parts supplied by reference TRBV5-6 and TRBJ1-4, is DAGVTQSPTHLIKTRGQQVTLRCSPKSGHDTVSWYQQALGQGPQFIFQYYEEEERQRGNFPDRFSGHQFPNYSSELNVNALLLGDSALYLCASSLQGLATNEKLFFGSGTQLSVL.

J is TRBJ2-3 and V is TRBV18, with D tentatively TRBD2 (7 bases). V lost 3 bases, J lost 6 bases, and 10 bases lay in between. Germline V gene data show CDR1 as KGHSH and CDR2 as LQKENI. This CDR3 has 13 residues. CDR3 in DNA: TGTGCCAGCTCACCTGGGGGGGCGGATACGCAGTATTTT. Protein product: CASSPGGADTQYF.

V is TRBV7-2 and J is TRBJ1-2; 9 bases align to TRBD1. Germline V lookup: CDR1 SGHTA, CDR2 FQGNSA. V shed 0 bases and J 7 bases; nucleotides not matched to a gene: 6. This CDR3 contains 15 residues. CDR3 DNA sequence: TGTGCCAGCAGCTTAGCGGGACAGGGAGGAGGTGGCTACACCTTC. This codes for CASSLAGQGGGGYTF. The whole variable domain, filled in from reference TRBV7-2 and TRBJ1-2, reads GAGVSQSPSNKVTEKGKDVELRCDPISGHTALYWYRQSLGQGLEFLIYFQGNSAPDKSGLPSDRFSAERTGGSVSTLTIQRTQQEDSAVYLCASSLAGQGGGGYTFGSGTRLTVV.

This chain links TRBV10-3 with TRBJ1-6; D gene unclear. V gave up 5 bases and J gave up 7 bases, with 6 bases separating them. Germline lookup yields CDR1 ENHRY and CDR2 SYGVKD. The CDR3 covers 12 residues. The CDR3 region has the DNA TGTGCCATCAGTCAGGCCAATTCACCCCTCCACTTT. It yields the protein CAISQANSPLHF.

This rearrangement joins TRBV9 to TRBJ1-6; 9 nucleotides agree with TRBD1. The CDR3 is made up of 16 amino acids. Germline CDR1 and CDR2: SGDLS and YYNGEE. Trimming cost V 5 bases and J 9 bases; bases outside gene matches: 12. CDR3 loop: CASSTMGQGISSPLHF. CDR3 DNA sequence: TGTGCCAGCAGTACGATGGGACAGGGAATTAGTTCACCCCTCCACTTT.

This chain links TRBV19 with TRBJ1-4; the D is unclear. This CDR3 contains 15 residues. Germline V CDR1 and CDR2: LNHDA, SQIVND (reference sequence). V was clipped by 6 bases and J by 4 bases, with 15 bases between them. CDR3 bases: TGTGCCAGTAGAATAACAGTGACCAGTAATGAAAAACTGTTTTTT. Translated: CASRITVTSNEKLFF.

The CDR3 DNA sequence: TGTGCCACCAGCAGAGATCCTAGCGGGGCCGGGGAGCTGTTTTTT. Encoded protein: CATSRDPSGAGELFF. The chain is built from TRBV15 and TRBJ2-2; TRBD2 matches at 9 bases. V lost 0 bases, J lost 6 bases, and 2 bases stayed unmatched. The germline gives CDR1 LNHNV, CDR2 YYDKDF (reference sequence). The CDR3 loop spans 15 amino acids.

The table lists this clone with a count of one. The CDR3 coding sequence is TGTGCCAGCAGTACGGAACAGGGTACTGAGCAGTTCTTC. Protein product: CASSTEQGTEQFF. The rearrangement links TRBV12-3 or TRBV12-4 to TRBJ2-1; D might be TRBD1 (6 bases). Trimming cost V 5 bases and J 9 bases, with 14 bases left between them. The CDR3 length is 13 residues.

CDR3 sequence (DNA): TGTGCCAGCAGTGACAGTTTAGCTAGCACAGATACGCAGTATTTT. This sequence encodes CASSDSLASTDTQYF. The chain employs TRBV6-4 and TRBJ2-3; D remains unclear. Trimming stripped 2 bases from V and 0 bases from J, with 9 bases between. The length of the CDR3 is 15 residues. Germline V gene sequence: CDR1 MRHNA, CDR2 SNTAGT.

This chain joins TRBV5-5 and TRBJ2-1; D is undetermined. The germline V and J ends were trimmed by 7 bases and 6 bases, with 14 bases remaining between them. The CDR3 contains 13 residues. CDR1 is SGHKS and CDR2 is YYEKEE in the germline V gene (reference sequence). The DNA for the CDR3 is TGTGCCAGCCTGCAGGTTTTCGGCAATGAGCAGTTCTTC. Protein sequence: CASLQVFGNEQFF.

V and J are TRBV5-1 and TRBJ1-5; a weak D match, TRBD1 (5 bases). From germline, CDR1 is SGHRS and CDR2 YFSETQ. Trimming pared 5 bases from V and 3 bases from J, leaving 9 bases between. This CDR3 has 13 residues. CDR3 sequence reads: CASRPDTNQPQHF. DNA for the CDR3: TGCGCCAGCAGGCCGGACACCAATCAGCCCCAGCATTTT.

This clone appeared a few times. The chain uses TRBV5-1 and TRBJ1-2, with a weak D call TRBD1 (5 bases). CDR1 is SGHRS and CDR2 is YFSETQ in the germline V gene. This CDR3 contains 14 residues. Trimming shortened V by 3 bases and J by 4 bases, and 13 bases separated the two germline ends. The CDR3 spells CASSSGMWSYGYTF. The CDR3, as DNA: TGCGCCAGCAGCTCAGGGATGTGGTCCTATGGCTACACCTTC. The variable domain in full, with the rest retrieved from reference TRBV5-1 and TRBJ1-2, is KAGVTQTPRYLIKTRGQQVTLSCSPISGHRSVSWYQQTPGQGLQFLFEYFSETQRNKGNFPGRFSGRQFSNSRSEMNVSTLELGDSALYLCASSSGMWSYGYTFGSGTRLTVV.

The CDR3 protein is CASSPRWGGEDTSGYTF. The CDR3 DNA reads as TGCGCCAGCAGCCCCCGGTGGGGAGGGGAGGACACTAGCGGCTACACCTTC. This rearrangement joins TRBV5-1 to TRBJ1-2; possibly TRBD1 for D (5 bases). The CDR3 has 17 residues. From germline, CDR1 is SGHRS and CDR2 YFSETQ. V dropped 4 bases and J dropped 8 bases, with 27 bases sitting between them.

The chain combines TRBV5-1 with TRBJ1-4, with D maybe TRBD1 (6 bases). Germline CDR1 SGHRS, CDR2 YFSETQ. Trimming cost V 2 bases and J 1 base, with 12 bases left between them. The CDR3 length is 16 residues. Here the CDR3 reads CASSLLRGGTNEKLFF. The CDR3 nucleotides read TGCGCCAGCAGCTTACTCCGAGGGGGAACTAATGAAAAACTGTTTTTT.

This clone is a singleton in its sample. This sequence joins TRBV7-8 and TRBJ2-5; 7 bases agree with TRBD1. CDR1 SGHVS and CDR2 FQNEAQ come from the germline V gene. This CDR3 is 15 amino acids long. The trim removed 4 bases at V and 1 base at J, leaving 6 bases unmatched. In DNA, the CDR3 is TGTGCCAGCAGCTCCCAGACAGGGCCCCAAGAGACCCAGTACTTC. Residues: CASSSQTGPQETQYF.

The chain carries TRBV3-1 (or the pseudogene TRBV3-2) and TRBJ1-1; TRBD1 is a possible D gene (5 bases). V lost 1 base and J 6 bases, leaving 12 bases between the germline ends. CDR1 is LGHDT, CDR2 YNNKEL, per germline (reference sequence). The CDR3 consists of 14 residues. CDR3 nucleotides: TGTGCCAGCAGCCAAGCGGACATCAGGTCTGAAGCTTTCTTT. As protein: CASSQADIRSEAFF.